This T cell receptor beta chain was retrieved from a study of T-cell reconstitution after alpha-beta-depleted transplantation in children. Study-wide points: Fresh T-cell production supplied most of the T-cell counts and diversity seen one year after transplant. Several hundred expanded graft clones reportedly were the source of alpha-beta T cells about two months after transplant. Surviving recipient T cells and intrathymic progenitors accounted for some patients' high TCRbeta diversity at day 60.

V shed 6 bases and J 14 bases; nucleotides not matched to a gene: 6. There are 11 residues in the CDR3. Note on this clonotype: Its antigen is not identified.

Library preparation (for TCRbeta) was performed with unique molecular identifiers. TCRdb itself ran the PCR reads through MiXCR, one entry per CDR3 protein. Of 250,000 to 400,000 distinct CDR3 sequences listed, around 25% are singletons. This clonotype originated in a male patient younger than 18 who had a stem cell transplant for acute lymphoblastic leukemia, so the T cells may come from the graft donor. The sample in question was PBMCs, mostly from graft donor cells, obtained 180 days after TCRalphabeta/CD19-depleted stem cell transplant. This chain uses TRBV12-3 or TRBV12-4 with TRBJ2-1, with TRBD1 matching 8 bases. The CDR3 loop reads CASRRTGLEFF. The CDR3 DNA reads TGTGCCAGCAGGCGGACAGGGTTGGAGTTCTTC.